One sample yielded the 15 T cell receptor beta chains listed below, sequenced in a study of cytomegalovirus exposure and HLA in healthy donors listed by TCRdb under 2017. Receptors were amplified or captured by the immunoSEQ multiplex PCR assay. For the multiplex PCR, a mixture combining 60 forward primers for TCR Vbeta segments and 13 reverse primers for TCR Jbeta segments was used. Held by TCRdb, this immuneACCESS table contains in-frame sequences only and omits some clones. Under half of the omission traces to an unresolved V gene where checked; the cause of the rest is unknown. The sample table contains 95,000 to 150,000 clones; only one count was recorded for roughly four fifths of them. The leading ten clones occupy approximately 1.5% of the sample. The sequenced material came from PBMCs. These receptors were taken from a woman aged 18 to 35 in good health and CMV-seronegative.

This clone was picked up one time. This sequence joins TRBV14 and TRBJ2-1, with TRBD2 matching 7 bases. Germline V lookup: CDR1 SGHDN, CDR2 FVKESK. The CDR3 totals 15 residues. The J segment lost 4 bases and the V segment lost 4 bases, leaving 7 bases of the junction unmatched. The CDR3 DNA is TGTGCCAGCAGCCGCCCGGGACTACCTTACAATGAGCAGTTCTTC. Its translation: CASSRPGLPYNEQFF. Looking up the rest from reference TRBV14 and TRBJ2-1 gives the full variable domain: EAGVTQFPSHSVIEKGQTVTLRCDPISGHDNLYWYRRVMGKEIKFLLHFVKESKQDESGMPNNRFLAERTGGTYSTLKVQPAELEDSGVYFCASSRPGLPYNEQFFGPGTRLTVL.

The chain is built from TRBV25-1 and TRBJ2-1; 9 bases map to TRBD2. The CDR3 totals 15 residues. Germline CDR1 is MGHDK and CDR2 is SYGVNS. The trim removed 3 bases at V and 7 bases at J, leaving 7 bases unmatched. CDR3 amino acids: CASSDPAGGGNEQFF. The CDR3 DNA follows: TGTGCCAGCAGTGACCCAGCGGGAGGTGGAAATGAGCAGTTCTTC. Full variable domain (missing parts from reference TRBV25-1 and TRBJ2-1): EADIYQTPRYLVIGTGKKITLECSQTMGHDKMYWYQQDPGMELHLIHYSYGVNSTEKGDLSSESTVSRIRTEHFPLTLESARPSHTSQYLCASSDPAGGGNEQFFGPGTRLTVL.

The V and J genes are TRBV5-5 and TRBJ1-1; 7 bases are shared with TRBD1. V dropped 2 bases and J dropped 0; count of bases not matched to a gene: 1. This CDR3 contains 14 residues. The germline V gene encodes CDR1 SGHKS and CDR2 YYEKEE (reference sequence). CDR3: CASSFQGVNTEAFF. The CDR3 DNA sequence: TGTGCCAGCAGCTTCCAGGGGGTGAACACTGAAGCTTTCTTT.

As DNA, the CDR3 is TGTGCCAGCAGTGAAGGGACAGAGTGCGAGCAGTACTTC. This sequence encodes CASSEGTECEQYF. The J gene is TRBJ2-7, the V gene TRBV6-1; possibly TRBD1 for D (6 bases). Trimming shortened V by 1 base and J by 6 bases, and 10 bases separated the two germline ends. Germline-derived CDR1 and CDR2 are MNHNS and SASEGT. The CDR3 has 13 residues.

CDR3 region: CASSTSLASSYNEQFF. The CDR3 region has the DNA TGCGCCAGCAGCACTTCACTAGCGAGCTCCTACAATGAGCAGTTCTTC. The rearrangement links TRBV5-1 to TRBJ2-1, with 7 bases fitting TRBD2. Germline V CDR1 and CDR2: SGHRS, YFSETQ. V was clipped by 4 bases and J by 0 bases; unmatched bases: 7. This CDR3 comprises 16 residues.

The genes are TRBV5-1 and TRBJ2-5; D unclear. V gave up 0 bases and J gave up 4 bases, with 13 bases separating them. CDR1 and CDR2 from the germline V gene are SGHRS and YFSETQ. The CDR3 is 15 amino acids. The CDR3 DNA sequence: TGCGCCAGCAGCTTGGCCGATGGGCGTCTAGAGACCCAGTACTTC. This sequence encodes CASSLADGRLETQYF.

The chain has TRBV9 and TRBJ2-3; D possibly corresponds to TRBD1 (6 bases). The CDR3 consists of 16 residues. The germline V gene encodes CDR1 SGDLS and CDR2 YYNGEE. Between the trimmed V and J ends, which lost 0 bases and 5 bases, there was a span of 16 bases. The CDR3 DNA reads TGTGCCAGCAGCGTAGGAGGGGCAGGGGTCGGAGATACGCAGTATTTT. It yields the protein CASSVGGAGVGDTQYF.

Worth noting for this clone: This same CDR3 is encoded by further DNA sequences in the sample. This chain links TRBV11-3 with TRBJ1-1, with unresolved D. Germline lookup yields CDR1 SGHNT and CDR2 YENEEA. The CDR3 is 13 amino acids. V was shortened by 2 bases and J by 0 bases, with 4 bases between the two germline ends. CDR3 sequence (DNA): TGTGCCAGCAGCTTAACGGTGAACACTGAAGCTTTCTTT. This translates into CASSLTVNTEAFF.

The J gene is TRBJ2-5, the V gene TRBV5-1; tentatively, D is TRBD1 (5 bases). From germline, CDR1 is SGHRS and CDR2 YFSETQ. Trimming took off 4 bases at V and 5 bases at J, with 12 bases between the two ends. The CDR3 loop spans 13 amino acids. The CDR3 loop is CASSQQGRETQYF. The CDR3 DNA is TGCGCCAGCAGCCAGCAGGGTCGCGAGACCCAGTACTTC.

The chain recombines TRBV7-9 with TRBJ2-7; 8 bases are shared with TRBD2. CDR1 SEHNR and CDR2 FQNEAQ come from the germline V gene (reference sequence). With V trimmed by 10 bases and J by 5 bases, 7 bases remained unmatched. The CDR3 runs to 12 residues. The CDR3 spells CATVREAHEQYF. The DNA of the CDR3 is TGTGCCACCGTGCGGGAGGCCCACGAGCAGTACTTC.

The chain joins TRBV11-1 to TRBJ2-2, with 7 bases lining up with TRBD1. After removal of 5 bases from V and 0 bases from J, the junction contained 12 bases not matched to a gene. The CDR3 contains 18 residues. The V gene's germline CDR1 is SGHAT and CDR2 FQDESV (reference sequence). The CDR3 spells CASSRGLLGTANTGELFF. CDR3 coding DNA: TGTGCCAGCAGCCGTGGGCTGTTGGGGACAGCGAACACCGGGGAGCTGTTTTTT. Using reference TRBV11-1 and TRBJ2-2 for the parts outside the CDR3, the full variable domain is EAEVAQSPRYKITEKSQAVAFWCDPISGHATLYWYRQILGQGPELLVQFQDESVVDDSQLPKDRFSAERLKGVDSTLKIQPAELGDSAMYLCASSRGLLGTANTGELFFGEGSRLTVL.

CDR3 in amino acids: CAWSKQGREQYF. CDR3 coding DNA: TGTGCCTGGAGTAAACAGGGAAGGGAGCAGTACTTC. The rearrangement uses TRBV30 and TRBJ2-7; TRBD1 might be the D (6 bases). Trimming took off 2 bases at V and 7 bases at J, with 12 bases between the two ends. The CDR3 is 12 amino acids. Germline values: CDR1 GTSNPN, CDR2 SVGIG (reference sequence).

The rearrangement uses TRBV19 and TRBJ2-6, with 7 bases lining up with TRBD1. V shed 4 bases, J shed 2 bases, and the junction held 8 bases outside the gene matches. From germline, CDR1 is LNHDA and CDR2 SQIVND (reference sequence). The CDR3 sequence is 17 residues long. Here the CDR3 reads CASSRRKQGTGANVLTF. Here the CDR3 DNA reads TGTGCCAGTAGTAGAAGAAAACAGGGGACTGGGGCCAACGTCCTGACTTTC.

This clone has more than one count but fewer than ten. This rearrangement joins TRBV19 to TRBJ2-3; 7 bases agree with TRBD2. This CDR3 is 14 amino acids long. V shed 1 base and J 3 bases; nucleotides not matched to a gene: 1. Germline CDR1 reads LNHDA; CDR2 reads SQIVND (reference sequence). This CDR3 is CASSIGLATDTQYF. CDR3 nucleotides: TGTGCCAGTAGTATAGGACTAGCTACAGATACGCAGTATTTT. Full variable domain (outside the CDR3, taken from reference TRBV19 and TRBJ2-3): DGGITQSPKYLFRKEGQNVTLSCEQNLNHDAMYWYRQDPGQGLRLIYYSQIVNDFQKGDIAEGYSVSREKKESFPLTVTSAQKNPTAFYLCASSIGLATDTQYFGPGTRLTVL.

This clone was seen once. The rearrangement uses TRBV6-5 and TRBJ2-7; D might be TRBD2 (6 bases). The V and J ends lost 7 bases and 6 bases respectively, with 10 bases between them. CDR3 size: 11 residues. Germline CDR1 is MNHEY and CDR2 is SVGAGI. The chain's CDR3 is CASTLGGEQYF. DNA for the CDR3: TGTGCCAGCACCCTCGGGGGCGAGCAGTACTTC.